The subject of this entry is one T cell receptor (beta chain). Its antigen is as yet unknown. These data are taken from a study of cytomegalovirus exposure and HLA in healthy donors. Study context: Unique TCR beta sequences numbering approximately 120 million came from about 179 million T cells in an earlier analysis. Study observations and caveats: Apart from CMV serostatus, no immune exposure information was available.

Use of 60 Vbeta and 13 Jbeta primers characterized the PCR. The repertoire was sequenced with immunoSEQ multiplex PCR; TCRdb's copy has only in-frame clones and lacks some. The top ten clones hold 6.2% of a sample with about 82,000 clones, 70% to 75% of them seen once. CDR3 length: 18 residues. Sequencing used PBMCs. This TCR came from a woman in her 50s in good health and CMV-seropositive. The rearrangement links TRBV21-1 to TRBJ2-7; the table's D call, TRBD1, has no DNA check behind it. TRBV21-1 is assigned pseudogene status. CDR3 region: CASSKCCRGTAPSYEQYF. The CDR3 DNA is TGTGCCAGCAGCAAATGCTGCCGAGGGACAGCACCATCCTACGAGCAGTACTTC.